This T cell receptor (beta chain) was sequenced in a study of blood T cell repertoires in COVID-19 (dated by TCRdb to 2018 to 2021). Broadly, across the study: Collaborator samples came from the United States, Italy and Spain and covered acute and convalescent phases of COVID-19. The material from the prospective study consisted of cDNA or gDNA derived from T cells, B-cell-depleted T cells, or PBMCs. Subjects who had been exposed to COVID-19, were actively infected with it, or had recovered from it provided the deeply sampled blood TCRbeta repertoires that made up the dataset. The repertoires were made available in a free public database intended to serve as a resource for research on the immune response to SARS-CoV-2. Samples were obtained from the ongoing ImmuneRACE study (first 160 participants) and from 1,254 subjects provided by 6 global collaborators. A de-identified subject ID, COVID-19 status, age in years and sex were almost always included in the sample metadata. Where available, HLA class I and class II types were taken from metadata supplied by the sample provider and were not determined by assay-based typing. Overall study outcomes, separate from this receptor: The quantity of clinical and demographic metadata differed by source and by participant and was supplied without curation.

TCRbeta CDR3 regions were amplified from genomic DNA using the immunoSEQ Assay, a bias-controlled multiplex PCR. The study's processing was this. The number of nucleated cells in each sample was estimated by amplification of reference gene primers within the assay. Sequence reads were collapsed and filtered to measure the absolute abundance of every unique TCRbeta CDR3 rearrangement. Productive Simpson clonality was computed per sample as the square root of Simpson's diversity index over productive rearrangements. Drawn from immuneACCESS, this table holds only the in-frame rearrangements with V and J called that TCRdb kept. Clones are partly lost; checked studies trace under half to an unresolved V gene and leave the rest unexplained. The V and J calls and clone size come from that table; D and trimming were worked out from the DNA. Recorded for this sample are fewer than 350,000 clones; 86% of them occurred a single time. Together, the top ten hold roughly 12% of the sample.

One collaborating source in Seattle enrolled patients during active infection and followed them longitudinally through the course of disease. The collaborating institutions used their own protocols to collect whole blood in K2EDTA tubes. For TCRbeta analysis, collaborators shipped samples as frozen whole blood, isolated PBMCs, or DNA extracted from either of those sample types. From its cysteine to its phenylalanine, the CDR3 spans 13 amino acids. The CDR3 DNA has 39 bases and is translated from base 1. Unmatched junction bases come to 4, with V trimmed by 5 bases and J by 5 bases. CDR1 and CDR2 are drawn from the germline V gene: MNHEY, SVGAGI. To note about this clone: Its antigen specificity is not known. Base qualities were left out, and no much larger clone turns up one base away.

The sequence links TRBV6-5 to TRBJ1-2; 8 middle bases align to TRBD1. The receptor's source is a woman aged 25 to 39 with COVID-19, enrolled during active disease. Sequenced: peripheral blood. The nucleotides read TGTGCCAGCAGTCAGGGGGCTTGGTATGGCTACACCTTC. This encodes CASSQGAWYGYTF.